This paragraph reports one T cell receptor (beta chain). The antigen it binds to is not known. There are no base qualities to consult, and no much larger clone falls within one base. The entry originates in a study of blood T cell repertoires in COVID-19 (dated by TCRdb to 2018 to 2021). General notes on the study: Collaborator samples came from the United States, Italy and Spain and covered acute and convalescent phases of COVID-19. The material from the prospective study consisted of cDNA or gDNA derived from T cells, B-cell-depleted T cells, or PBMCs. Subjects who had been exposed to COVID-19, were actively infected with it, or had recovered from it provided the deeply sampled blood TCRbeta repertoires that made up the dataset. A freely available public database, intended as a resource for researchers studying the immune response to SARS-CoV-2, is where the repertoires were released. Samples came from the ongoing ImmuneRACE study (first 160 participants) plus 1,254 subjects from 6 global collaborators. The sample metadata nearly always contained a de-identified subject ID, COVID-19 status, age in years and sex. Where available, HLA class I and class II types were taken from metadata supplied by the sample provider and were not determined by assay-based typing. Points the paper makes about the study in general: How much clinical and demographic metadata was included differed by source and by participant, and the metadata was provided uncurated.

For this chain, trimming is 3 bases at the V end and 6 bases at the J end, and the number of junction bases without a gene match is 9. The CDR3 sequence holds 15 residues, the cysteine and phenylalanine included. The sequence is cut down to CDR3 DNA, 45 bases in frame from base 1. CDR1 and CDR2 were assigned from the germline V gene as SGDLS and YYNGEE. TCRbeta CDR3 regions were amplified from genomic DNA by means of the immunoSEQ Assay, a bias-controlled multiplex PCR. The paper's processing steps were these. The number of nucleated cells in each sample was estimated from the amplification of reference gene primers within the assay. Sequence reads were collapsed and filtered to measure the absolute abundance of every unique TCRbeta CDR3 rearrangement. For each sample, productive Simpson clonality was calculated by taking the square root of Simpson's diversity index across productive rearrangements. TCRdb retrieved this table from immuneACCESS and kept in-frame rearrangements only. Not all clones are present; in checked studies, unresolved V genes account for under half, and no reason is known for the remainder. V, J and clone size reflect that table, while D and trimming were determined from the DNA. The sample records under 250,000 clones, roughly 81% of which are singletons. Under 5% of the sample goes to the ten largest clones.

Each collaborating institution followed its own protocols to collect whole blood in K2EDTA tubes. For TCRbeta analysis, collaborators shipped samples in one of three forms: frozen whole blood, isolated PBMCs, or DNA extracted from either of those sample types. The sample was peripheral blood. The sequence derives from a man aged 45-65 years with acute or convalescent COVID-19. The chain links TRBV9 with TRBJ2-1; 7 bases in between match TRBD2. At the DNA level, the sequence is TGTGCCAGCAGCGCCTTGCCGGGGACTACCAATGAGCAGTTCTTC. It encodes CASSALPGTTNEQFF.